Detailed here is one T cell receptor (beta chain). The sample originates from a study of metastatic and nonmetastatic thyroid tumors. Germline CDR1 is LNHDA and CDR2 is SQIVND (reference sequence). This CDR3 spans 12 amino acids. The ends were cut back, 3 bases at V and 4 bases at J, with 6 bases in the middle. All patients reached thyroid surgery having received no treatment beforehand. Through MiXCR, TCRdb re-clonotyped the PCR reads. The repertoire holds around 40,000 clones, with about a sixth as singletons. Sequencing was carried out using blood. The source is a male donor with papillary thyroid cancer or a benign thyroid nodule (not recorded which). Some clones in this sample may be carry-over from other donors' samples. This chain uses TRBV19 with TRBJ1-2; no clear D. The CDR3 loop is CASSISVYGYTF. CDR3 nucleotide sequence: TGTGCCAGTAGTATTTCCGTCTATGGCTACACCTTC.